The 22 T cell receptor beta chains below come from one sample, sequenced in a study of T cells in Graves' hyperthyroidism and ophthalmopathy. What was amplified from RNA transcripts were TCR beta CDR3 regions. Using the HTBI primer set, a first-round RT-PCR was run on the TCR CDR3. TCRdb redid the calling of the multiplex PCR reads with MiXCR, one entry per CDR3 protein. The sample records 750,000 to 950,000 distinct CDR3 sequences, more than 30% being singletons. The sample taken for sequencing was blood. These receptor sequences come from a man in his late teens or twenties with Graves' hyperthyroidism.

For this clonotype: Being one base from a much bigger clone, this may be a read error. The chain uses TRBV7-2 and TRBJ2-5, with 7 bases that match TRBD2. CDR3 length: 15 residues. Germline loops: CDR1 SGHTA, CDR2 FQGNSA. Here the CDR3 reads CANSPAAWTSETQYF. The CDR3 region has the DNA TGTGCCAACAGCCCCGCCGCGTGGACTAGTGAGACCCAGTACTTC.

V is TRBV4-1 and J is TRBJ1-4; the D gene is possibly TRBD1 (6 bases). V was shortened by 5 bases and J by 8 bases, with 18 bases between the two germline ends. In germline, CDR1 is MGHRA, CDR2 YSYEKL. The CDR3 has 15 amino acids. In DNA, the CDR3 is TGCGCCAGCAGCTCGCCGGGACATAGGCGGGAAAAACTGTTTTTT. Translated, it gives CASSSPGHRREKLFF.

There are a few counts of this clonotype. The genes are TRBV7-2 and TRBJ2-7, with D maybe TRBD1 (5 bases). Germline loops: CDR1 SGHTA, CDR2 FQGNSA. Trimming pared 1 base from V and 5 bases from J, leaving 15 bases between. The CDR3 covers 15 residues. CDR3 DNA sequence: TGTGCCAGCAGCTTAGATGGGCAGGGTCTGAACGAGCAGTACTTC. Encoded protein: CASSLDGQGLNEQYF.

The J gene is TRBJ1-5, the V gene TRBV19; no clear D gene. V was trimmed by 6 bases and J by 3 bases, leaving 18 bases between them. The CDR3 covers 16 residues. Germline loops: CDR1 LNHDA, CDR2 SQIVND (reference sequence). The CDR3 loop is CASSARGGDPNQPQHF. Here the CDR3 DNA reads TGTGCCAGTAGCGCTCGAGGAGGAGATCCCAATCAGCCCCAGCATTTT.

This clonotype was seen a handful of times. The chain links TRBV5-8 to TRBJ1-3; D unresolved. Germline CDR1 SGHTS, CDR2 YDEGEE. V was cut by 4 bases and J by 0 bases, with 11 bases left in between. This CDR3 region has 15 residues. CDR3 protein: CASSSRRNSGNTIYF. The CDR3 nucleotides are TGTGCCAGCAGCAGCAGACGGAACTCTGGAAACACCATATATTTT.

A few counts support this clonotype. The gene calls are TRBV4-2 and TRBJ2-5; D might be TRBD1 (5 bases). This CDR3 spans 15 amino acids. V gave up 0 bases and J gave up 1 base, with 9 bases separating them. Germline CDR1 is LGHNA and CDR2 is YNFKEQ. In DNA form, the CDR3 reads TGTGCCAGCAGCCAAGACGTGGGGCGCCAAGAGACCCAGTACTTC. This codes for CASSQDVGRQETQYF.

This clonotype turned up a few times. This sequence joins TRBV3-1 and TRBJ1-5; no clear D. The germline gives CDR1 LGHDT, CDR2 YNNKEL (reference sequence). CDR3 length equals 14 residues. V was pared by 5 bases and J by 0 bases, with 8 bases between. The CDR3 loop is CASSSMSSNQPQHF. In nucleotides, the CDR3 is TGTGCCAGCAGCTCGATGAGTAGCAATCAGCCCCAGCATTTT.

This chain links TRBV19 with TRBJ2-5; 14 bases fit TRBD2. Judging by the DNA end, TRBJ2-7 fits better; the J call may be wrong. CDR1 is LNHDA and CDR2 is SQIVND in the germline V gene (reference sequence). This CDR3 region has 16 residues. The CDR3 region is CASSTGLAGDSYEQYF. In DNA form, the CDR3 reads TGTGCCAGTAGTACGGGACTAGCGGGGGACTCCTACGAGCAGTACTTC.

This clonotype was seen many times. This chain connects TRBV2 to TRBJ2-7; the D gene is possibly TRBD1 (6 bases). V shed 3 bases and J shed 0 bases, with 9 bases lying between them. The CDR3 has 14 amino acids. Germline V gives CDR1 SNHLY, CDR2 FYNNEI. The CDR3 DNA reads TGTGCCAGCAGTGAGACAGGTAACTCCTACGAGCAGTACTTC. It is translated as CASSETGNSYEQYF.

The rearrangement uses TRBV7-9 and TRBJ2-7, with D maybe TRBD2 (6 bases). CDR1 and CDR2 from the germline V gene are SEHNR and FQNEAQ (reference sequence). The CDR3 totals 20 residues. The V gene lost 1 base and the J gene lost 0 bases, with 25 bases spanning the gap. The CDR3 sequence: CASSLGPPPGTTGLSYEQYF. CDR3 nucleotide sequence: TGTGCCAGCAGCTTAGGTCCCCCCCCAGGGACGACGGGACTCTCCTACGAGCAGTACTTC.

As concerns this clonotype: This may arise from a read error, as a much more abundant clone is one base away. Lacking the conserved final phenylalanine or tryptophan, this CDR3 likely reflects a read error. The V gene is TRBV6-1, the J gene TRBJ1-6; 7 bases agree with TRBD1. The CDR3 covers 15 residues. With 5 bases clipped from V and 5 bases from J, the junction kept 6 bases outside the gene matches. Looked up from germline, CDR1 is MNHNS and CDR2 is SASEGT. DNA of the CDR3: TGTGCCAGCAGTAGTCCGGGACAGAATAATTCACCCCTCCACCTT. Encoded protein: CASSSPGQNNSPLHL.

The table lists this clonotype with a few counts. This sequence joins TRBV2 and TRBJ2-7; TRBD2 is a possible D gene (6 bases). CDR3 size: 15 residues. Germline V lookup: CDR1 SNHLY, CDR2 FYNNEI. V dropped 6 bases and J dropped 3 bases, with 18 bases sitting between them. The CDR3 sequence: CASSLRSAGNYEQYF. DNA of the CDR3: TGTGCCAGCAGCCTGAGGTCGGCGGGGAACTACGAGCAGTACTTC.

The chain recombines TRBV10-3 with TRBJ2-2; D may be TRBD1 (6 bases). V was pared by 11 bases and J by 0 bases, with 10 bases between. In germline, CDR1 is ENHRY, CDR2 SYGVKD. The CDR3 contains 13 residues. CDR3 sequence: CAGTPANTGELFF. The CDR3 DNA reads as TGTGCCGGGACACCCGCGAACACCGGGGAGCTGTTTTTT.

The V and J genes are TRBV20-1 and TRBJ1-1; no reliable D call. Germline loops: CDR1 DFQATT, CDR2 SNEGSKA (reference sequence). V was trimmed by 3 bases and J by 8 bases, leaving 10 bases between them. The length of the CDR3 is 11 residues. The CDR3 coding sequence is TGCAGTGCTAGGGGGTTTGAGGAAGCTTTCTTT. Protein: CSARGFEEAFF.

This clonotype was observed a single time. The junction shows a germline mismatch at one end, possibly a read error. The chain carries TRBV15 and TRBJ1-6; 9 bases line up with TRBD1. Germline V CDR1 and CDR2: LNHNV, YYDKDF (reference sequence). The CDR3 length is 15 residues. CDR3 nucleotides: TGTACCACCAGCAGAGACGGACAGGGGAATTCACCCCTCCACTTT. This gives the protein CTTSRDGQGNSPLHF.

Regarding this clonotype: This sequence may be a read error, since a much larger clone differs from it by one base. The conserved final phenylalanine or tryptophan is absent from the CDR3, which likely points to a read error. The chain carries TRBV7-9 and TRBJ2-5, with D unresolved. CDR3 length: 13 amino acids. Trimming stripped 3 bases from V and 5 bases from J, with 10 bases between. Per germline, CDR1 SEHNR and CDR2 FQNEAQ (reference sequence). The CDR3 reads CASSFGGMETQYL. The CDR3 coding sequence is TGTGCCAGCAGCTTCGGCGGTATGGAGACCCAGTACTTA.

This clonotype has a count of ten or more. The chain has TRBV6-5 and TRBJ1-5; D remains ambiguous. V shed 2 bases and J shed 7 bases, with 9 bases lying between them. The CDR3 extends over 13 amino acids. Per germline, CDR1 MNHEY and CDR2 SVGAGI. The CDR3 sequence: CASSYSPTQPQHF. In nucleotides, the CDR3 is TGTGCCAGCAGTTACAGTCCTACCCAGCCCCAGCATTTT.

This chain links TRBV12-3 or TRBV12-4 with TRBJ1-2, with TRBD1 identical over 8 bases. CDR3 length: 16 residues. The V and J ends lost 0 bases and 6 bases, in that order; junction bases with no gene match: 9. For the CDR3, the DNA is TGTGCCAGCAGTTTAGCGATGGCAGGGGGCCTTAATGGCTACACCTTC. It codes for CASSLAMAGGLNGYTF.

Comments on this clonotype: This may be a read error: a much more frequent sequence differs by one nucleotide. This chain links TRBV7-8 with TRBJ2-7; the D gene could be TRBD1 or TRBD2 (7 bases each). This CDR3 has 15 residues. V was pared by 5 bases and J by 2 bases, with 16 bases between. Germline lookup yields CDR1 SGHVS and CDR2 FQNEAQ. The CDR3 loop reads CASSIWGGQTYEQYF. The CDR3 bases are TGTGCCAGCAGCATTTGGGGGGGACAGACCTACGAGCAGTACTTC.

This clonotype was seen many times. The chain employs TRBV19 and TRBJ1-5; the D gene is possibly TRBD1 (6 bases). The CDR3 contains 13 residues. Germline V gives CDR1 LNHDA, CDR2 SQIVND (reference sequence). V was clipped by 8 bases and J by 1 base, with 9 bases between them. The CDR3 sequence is CASGDRSNQPQHF. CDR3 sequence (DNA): TGTGCCAGTGGAGACAGGAGCAATCAGCCCCAGCATTTT.

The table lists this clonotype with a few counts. CDR3 bases: TGCGCCAGCAGCCGGGCAACAGGTTTTGGCTACACCTTC. Residues: CASSRATGFGYTF. The rearrangement joins TRBV5-1 to TRBJ1-2; weak D call: TRBD1 (5 bases). Between the trimmed V and J ends, which lost 4 bases and 7 bases, there was a span of 14 bases. Germline values: CDR1 SGHRS, CDR2 YFSETQ. CDR3 length: 13 residues. Together with reference TRBV5-1 and TRBJ1-2, the CDR3 gives the full variable domain: KAGVTQTPRYLIKTRGQQVTLSCSPISGHRSVSWYQQTPGQGLQFLFEYFSETQRNKGNFPGRFSGRQFSNSRSEMNVSTLELGDSALYLCASSRATGFGYTFGSGTRLTVV.

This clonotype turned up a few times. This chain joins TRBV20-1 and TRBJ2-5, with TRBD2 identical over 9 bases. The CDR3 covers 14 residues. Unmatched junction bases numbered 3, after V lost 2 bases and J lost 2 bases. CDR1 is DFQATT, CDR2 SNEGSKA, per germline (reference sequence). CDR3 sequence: CSARKREVQETQYF. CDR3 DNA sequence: TGCAGTGCTAGAAAGCGGGAGGTTCAAGAGACCCAGTACTTC.